This T cell receptor (beta chain) is from a study of T cells in Graves' hyperthyroidism and ophthalmopathy. Study outcomes and limitations: For ophthalmopathy, model prediction preceded onset by a median 6.5 months.

Comments on this clonotype: Its antigen remains unidentified.

The CDR3 runs 15 residues. CDR1 and CDR2 from the germline V gene are LGHDT and YNNKEL (reference sequence). Trimming left V 1 base short and J 8 bases short, with 12 bases between. Amplification targeted TCR beta CDR3 regions from RNA transcripts. During a first-round RT-PCR of the TCR CDR3, the HTBI primer set was used. TCRdb re-analysed the multiplex PCR reads in MiXCR, keeping a single row per CDR3 protein. Of approximately 600,000 distinct CDR3 sequences listed, less than 25% are singletons. This TCR was recovered from a man aged 25-40 years with Graves' ophthalmopathy. Sequences were obtained from blood. The rearrangement uses TRBV3-1 and TRBJ1-6, with a possible D match to TRBD1 (5 bases). CDR3 residues: CASSQGRGYDSPLHF. DNA for the CDR3: TGTGCCAGCAGCCAAGGGAGGGGTTATGATTCACCCCTCCACTTT.